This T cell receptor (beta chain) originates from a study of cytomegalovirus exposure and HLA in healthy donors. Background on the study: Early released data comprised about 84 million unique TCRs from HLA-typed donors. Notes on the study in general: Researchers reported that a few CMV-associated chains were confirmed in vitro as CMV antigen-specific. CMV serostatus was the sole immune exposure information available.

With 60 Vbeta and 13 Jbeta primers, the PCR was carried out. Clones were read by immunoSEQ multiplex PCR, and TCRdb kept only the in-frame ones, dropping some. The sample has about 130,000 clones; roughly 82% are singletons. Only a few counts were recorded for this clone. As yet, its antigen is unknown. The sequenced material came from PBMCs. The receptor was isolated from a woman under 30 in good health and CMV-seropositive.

CDR3 region: CASSPGFPYQETQYF. The CDR3 DNA is TGTGCCAGCAGCCCAGGGTTCCCGTACCAAGAGACCCAGTACTTC. V is TRBV7-9 and J is TRBJ2-5; tentative D call: TRBD1 (5 bases). The CDR3 consists of 15 residues. The germline V gene encodes CDR1 SEHNR and CDR2 FQNEAQ (reference sequence). Trimming shortened V by 5 bases and J by 0 bases, and 13 bases separated the two germline ends.